These T cell receptor beta chains were read from a single sample in a study of blood T cell repertoires in COVID-19. Here immunoSEQ multiplex PCR was the method, and the copy in TCRdb shows in-frame clones only, minus some. The sample lists a few hundred thousand clones, 75% to 90% seen once, with 5.1% in the top ten. Sample: PBMCs or T cells enriched from blood (not recorded which). The receptors shown here come from a woman in her forties or fifties who had recovered from COVID-19. Both conserved end residues are trimmed from each CDR3.

v_gene: TRBV7-3
CDR3aa: ASSQAGGYEQY

v_gene: TRBV7-8
CDR3aa: ASSPQTSGPYEQY

v_gene: TRBV12-3/TRBV12-4
CDR3aa: ASSRDRIYGYT

v_gene: TRBV11-2
CDR3aa: ASSLGQGSSYEQY

v_gene: TRBV14
CDR3aa: ASSQSSYGYT

v_gene: TRBV19
CDR3aa: ASSGDSYSYNEQF

v_gene: TRBV13
CDR3aa: ASSVDRGPLH

v_gene: TRBV6-1
CDR3aa: ASSVLAGSVDYNSPLH

v_gene: TRBV9
CDR3aa: ASSIRQGSGNTIY

v_gene: TRBV6-6
CDR3aa: ASSQQGTGNEQF

v_gene: TRBV5-4
CDR3aa: ASSLGASGEKLF

v_gene: TRBV18
CDR3aa: ASSPVQTGGLGYT

v_gene: TRBV4-3
CDR3aa: ASSQGTGGLTSGNTIY

v_gene: TRBV5-1
CDR3aa: ASSLDSFQGAGEAF

v_gene: TRBV7-2
CDR3aa: ASSSRAGGYNEQF

v_gene: TRBV7-9
CDR3aa: ASSLAGPGQNTEAF

v_gene: TRBV9
CDR3aa: ASSHRGQDTQY

v_gene: TRBV18
CDR3aa: ASSPPVLSDTQY

v_gene: TRBV27
CDR3aa: ASSLSGREQY

v_gene: TRBV5-1
CDR3aa: ASRPGGSADTQY

v_gene: TRBV2
CDR3aa: ASGLSSGFGRGEQY

v_gene: TRBV5-4
CDR3aa: ASSLGWTEETQY

v_gene: TRBV10-3
CDR3aa: AISRFLLADYEQY

v_gene: TRBV19
CDR3aa: ASSTDRVGAGNTIY

v_gene: TRBV6-2/TRBV6-3
CDR3aa: ASSYISGAKNIQY

v_gene: TRBV6-2/TRBV6-3
CDR3aa: ASSYSGTGVSDTQY

v_gene: TRBV13
CDR3aa: ASSLLDSGGADTQY

v_gene: TRBV6-4
CDR3aa: ASSAAVNTEAF

v_gene: TRBV6-2/TRBV6-3
CDR3aa: ASSMGLAGVVRVGEQF

v_gene: TRBV20-1
CDR3aa: SARVRGGYT

v_gene: TRBV5-1
CDR3aa: ASSSDRGSAISGYT

v_gene: TRBV6-6
CDR3aa: ASSPKTGSPTKPQH

v_gene: TRBV15
CDR3aa: ATSRDRQGFDEQY

v_gene: TRBV18
CDR3aa: ASSLGRSHQPQH

v_gene: TRBV30
CDR3aa: AWSGGTGGTRDYGYT

v_gene: TRBV5-8
CDR3aa: ASPGGATSSYEQY

v_gene: TRBV4-3
CDR3aa: ASSQDVRDRTTYGYT

v_gene: TRBV2
CDR3aa: ASRQEQAKNTEAF

v_gene: TRBV6-2/TRBV6-3
CDR3aa: ASSSLPYSGNTIY

v_gene: TRBV6-5
CDR3aa: ASRRGGDYGYT

v_gene: TRBV3-1/TRBV3-2
CDR3aa: ASSQEGART

v_gene: TRBV19
CDR3aa: ASSITGINEKLF

v_gene: TRBV7-9
CDR3aa: ASPRQGPGSPLH

v_gene: TRBV6-5
CDR3aa: ATSDGGGGPFGYT

v_gene: TRBV7-2
CDR3aa: ASSLKVGAENYGYT

v_gene: TRBV2
CDR3aa: ASSRANSPLH

v_gene: TRBV7-2
CDR3aa: ASSVSGTGGFQPQH

v_gene: TRBV19
CDR3aa: ASKGDRSISGANVLT

v_gene: TRBV5-5
CDR3aa: ASSSPAGELF

v_gene: TRBV6-2/TRBV6-3
CDR3aa: ASSKLSGLSYNEQF

v_gene: TRBV7-2
CDR3aa: ASSLSSLNEKLF